Sequencing of this T cell receptor beta chain was carried out in a study of T cell responses to AZD1222 COVID-19 vaccine. Regarding the study as a whole: Most donors were white British and more were female, and clonal diversity was possibly underestimated. Repertoire sampling occurred only after the peak T cell response.

Method: immunoSEQ multiplex PCR; TCRdb's copy keeps in-frame clones and lacks some. The profile shows around 110,000 clones, 75% to 90% of them singletons. This clone turned up a few times. What it recognizes is unknown. With 0 bases removed from V and 0 bases from J, the gap between germline ends came to 9 bases. CDR1 and CDR2 (germline): LGHDT, YNNKEL (reference sequence). There are 16 residues in the CDR3. This rearrangement joins TRBV3-1 (or the pseudogene TRBV3-2) to TRBJ1-5; D gene uncertain. Specimen: peripheral blood, collected on day 0 of MenACWY control vaccination. This TCR came from an adult in good health. DNA of the CDR3: TGTGCCAGCAGCCAAGATTCCGTTTATAGCAATCAGCCCCAGCATTTT. It translates to CASSQDSVYSNQPQHF.